This T cell receptor beta chain was obtained from a study of T cell responses to AZD1222 COVID-19 vaccine. On this clone: The antigen is not known.

Germline V gene lookup returns CDR1 MNHEY and CDR2 SVGAGI. This CDR3 is 16 amino acids long. V gave up 2 bases and J gave up 7 bases, with 18 bases separating them. Data came from immunoSEQ multiplex PCR; TCRdb stores just in-frame clones and leaves some out. The table lists 160,000 or so clones, roughly 94% of them singletons, with just over 5% in the top ten. Overall study findings and caveats: The study reported that nearly half of spike-specific TCRs target unmutated variant regions. Donor demographics were predominantly white British with a female majority; clonal diversity may be underestimated.

The V gene is TRBV6-5, the J gene TRBJ2-1; weak D call: TRBD1 (7 bases). Source: peripheral blood, taken 28 days after the second AZD1222 dose. This sequence was found in an adult who received the AZD1222 COVID-19 vaccine. The CDR3 nucleotides are TGTGCCAGCAGTTACCCCCAGGGGGGTAGAGGTAATGAGCAGTTCTTC. This codes for CASSYPQGGRGNEQFF.